Below, 32 T cell receptor beta chains from the same sample are listed, as sequenced in a study of blood T cell repertoires in COVID-19. The assay was immunoSEQ multiplex PCR, and TCRdb's table has in-frame clones only and misses some. The table records around 70,000 clones, roughly 80% of them present only once. Sample: peripheral blood. The receptors here all came from a woman between 65 and 79 years old with acute or convalescent COVID-19.

The chain carries TRBV5-6 and TRBJ2-3; D call uncertain. Germline V CDR1 and CDR2: SGHDT, YYEEEE. V was shortened by 4 bases and J by 2 bases, with 11 bases between the two germline ends. CDR3 size: 14 residues. In nucleotides, the CDR3 is TGTGCCAGCAGCCCCGTGCGCTCCACAGATACGCAGTATTTT. This gives the protein CASSPVRSTDTQYF.

This clone showed up just once. The chain links TRBV7-9 to TRBJ2-7, with 8 bases fitting TRBD1. J lost 6 bases, V lost 6 bases, and 7 bases had no gene match. Germline CDR1 SEHNR, CDR2 FQNEAQ (reference sequence). The CDR3 contains 13 residues. As DNA, the CDR3 is TGTGCCAGCAGACAGGACAGGGTAGGCGAGCAGTACTTC. The encoded protein is CASRQDRVGEQYF.

This chain links TRBV18 with TRBJ1-3, with 8 bases that match TRBD1. Trimming took 3 bases from V and 4 from J; bases not matched to a gene: 5. The CDR3 loop spans 15 amino acids. Looked up from germline, CDR1 is KGHSH and CDR2 is LQKENI. The CDR3 loop is CASSPQGADGNTIYF. CDR3 bases: TGTGCCAGCTCACCCCAGGGGGCGGACGGAAACACCATATATTTT.

The V and J genes are TRBV6-5 and TRBJ1-5; D is undetermined. Germline CDR1 MNHEY, CDR2 SVGAGI. The length of the CDR3 is 15 residues. Deletions cut 6 bases from V and 0 bases from J, with 12 bases between. In DNA form, the CDR3 reads TGTGCCAGCAGAACGCAGACTAATAGCAATCAGCCCCAGCATTTT. Translating it yields CASRTQTNSNQPQHF.

The chain recombines TRBV6-1 with TRBJ1-2, with a weak D call TRBD1 (6 bases). The CDR3 totals 17 residues. V lost 2 bases and J 4 bases, leaving 20 bases between the germline ends. The germline gives CDR1 MNHNS, CDR2 SASEGT. DNA of the CDR3: TGTGCCAGCAGTGAACTTAGGACAGTTACCCATACCTATGGCTACACCTTC. This codes for CASSELRTVTHTYGYTF.

This clone appeared a few times. This sequence joins TRBV18 and TRBJ2-3; D may be TRBD1 (6 bases). The CDR3 runs 15 residues. Trimming left V 3 bases short and J 1 base short, with 11 bases between. The germline gives CDR1 KGHSH, CDR2 LQKENI. For the CDR3, the DNA is TGTGCCAGCTCACCGGATTACAGGGGCACAGATACGCAGTATTTT. Translation: CASSPDYRGTDTQYF.

This clone turned up a few times. The V and J genes are TRBV7-9 and TRBJ1-1; D gene uncertain. This CDR3 is built from 13 residues. Germline V gives CDR1 SEHNR, CDR2 FQNEAQ (reference sequence). Trimming took off 3 bases at V and 8 bases at J, with 13 bases between the two ends. Here the CDR3 DNA reads TGTGCCAGCAGCTTGAGAGGGATTTCCGAAGCTTTCTTT. Protein sequence: CASSLRGISEAFF.

This clone was picked up a small number of times. The chain joins TRBV6-1 to TRBJ2-2; 10 bases are shared with TRBD2. CDR1 is MNHNS, CDR2 SASEGT, per germline. This CDR3 is built from 15 residues. V trimming: 2 bases; J trimming: 3 bases; junction bases outside the gene matches: 0. CDR3 sequence: CASSELAGDTGELFF. DNA for the CDR3: TGTGCCAGCAGTGAACTAGCGGGAGACACCGGGGAGCTGTTTTTT.

In its sample, this clone was seen a few times. This rearrangement joins TRBV19 to TRBJ2-5, with D unresolved. This CDR3 has 13 residues. The V gene lost 4 bases and the J gene lost 2 bases, with 8 bases spanning the gap. From germline, CDR1 is LNHDA and CDR2 SQIVND (reference sequence). CDR3 bases: TGTGCCAGTAGTAATGGCCTTCAAGAGACCCAGTACTTC. Its protein is CASSNGLQETQYF.

This chain links TRBV6-5 with TRBJ1-3; 8 bases agree with TRBD1. V was pared by 8 bases and J by 1 base, with 1 base of the junction left unmatched. There are 13 residues in the CDR3. Germline loops: CDR1 MNHEY, CDR2 SVGAGI. In DNA form, the CDR3 reads TGTGCCAGCCAGGGGGCTTCTGGAAACACCATATATTTT. Translation: CASQGASGNTIYF.

This clone was seen more than once but under ten times. The chain carries TRBV6-5 and TRBJ2-7; D unclear. There are 15 residues in the CDR3. The germline gives CDR1 MNHEY, CDR2 SVGAGI. V shed 0 bases and J shed 0 bases, with 9 bases lying between them. CDR3 coding DNA: TGTGCCAGCAGTTACTCGAGGTTCAGCTCCTACGAGCAGTACTTC. This translates into CASSYSRFSSYEQYF.

This chain connects TRBV11-3 to TRBJ2-4; D might be TRBD1 (6 bases). Germline loops: CDR1 SGHNT, CDR2 YENEEA. V gave up 4 bases and J gave up 0 bases, with 13 bases separating them. The CDR3 covers 16 residues. The CDR3 nucleotides read TGTGCCAGCAGCTACGACAGGACCCTAGCCAAAAACATTCAGTACTTC. Its protein is CASSYDRTLAKNIQYF.

This chain uses TRBV20-1 with TRBJ1-1; tentatively, D is TRBD1 (5 bases). Germline V gene data show CDR1 as DFQATT and CDR2 as SNEGSKA (reference sequence). The CDR3 is 13 residues long. Trimming shortened V by 3 bases and J by 0 bases, and 8 bases separated the two germline ends. In DNA form, the CDR3 reads TGCAGTGCTAGTTCGACAGTGAACACTGAAGCTTTCTTT. Amino acid sequence: CSASSTVNTEAFF.

The chain joins TRBV3-1 (or the pseudogene TRBV3-2) to TRBJ2-2, with D possibly TRBD2 on 5 matching bases. Per germline, CDR1 LGHDT and CDR2 YNNKEL (reference sequence). The CDR3 length is 16 residues. V lost 4 bases and J 0 bases, leaving 12 bases between the germline ends. CDR3 protein: CASSRRGGSNTGELFF. CDR3 nucleotides: TGTGCCAGCAGCCGCCGCGGCGGGTCGAACACCGGGGAGCTGTTTTTT.

The rearrangement uses TRBV30 and TRBJ2-7; TRBD1 aligns across 10 bases. The CDR3 runs 16 residues. Germline values: CDR1 GTSNPN, CDR2 SVGIG (reference sequence). With V trimmed by 3 bases and J by 5 bases, 13 bases remained unmatched. The CDR3 reads CAWRRGRGTGAHEQYF. In DNA form, the CDR3 reads TGTGCCTGGAGGAGGGGCCGGGGGACAGGGGCACACGAGCAGTACTTC.

Only a few counts were recorded for this clone. CDR3 DNA sequence: TGTGCCACCAGTGACCGAGGGGGTCGGAGGTCAGATACGCAGTATTTT. Protein product: CATSDRGGRRSDTQYF. The V call is TRBV24-1, the J call TRBJ2-3; a weak D match, TRBD1 (6 bases). The V end lost 4 bases, the J end lost 4 bases, and 17 bases lay between the germline ends. Germline CDR1 is KGHDR and CDR2 is SFDVKD. The CDR3 totals 16 residues.

The V gene is TRBV21-1, the J gene TRBJ2-1; the DNA was not used to check the table's D call, TRBD1. TRBV21-1 is a pseudogene. The CDR3 length is 14 residues. The CDR3 DNA follows: TGTGCCAGCAGCACCCGCGGGACAGGGTATGAGCAGTTCTTC. Amino acid sequence: CASSTRGTGYEQFF.

The chain carries TRBV2 and TRBJ1-2, with D possibly matching TRBD1 (6 bases). The CDR3 sequence is 14 residues long. V lost 6 bases to trimming and J lost 5 bases, with 16 bases between them. Germline CDR1 SNHLY, CDR2 FYNNEI. The CDR3 sequence is CASSSRTAGYGYTF. The CDR3 nucleotides read TGTGCCAGCAGCTCACGGACAGCTGGATATGGCTACACCTTC.

V gene TRBV21-1 combines with J gene TRBJ2-7; the table calls TRBD2, which could not be checked here. TRBV21-1 is a recognized pseudogene. The CDR3 sequence is 13 residues long. The chain's CDR3 is CASSKAVEAEQYF. The CDR3 DNA sequence: TGTGCCAGCAGCAAAGCGGTCGAGGCAGAGCAGTACTTC.

V is TRBV25-1 and J is TRBJ2-7; 9 nucleotides match TRBD1. The V gene's germline CDR1 is MGHDK and CDR2 SYGVNS. The CDR3 length is 17 residues. V trimming: 2 bases; J trimming: 7 bases; junction bases outside the gene matches: 15. This chain's CDR3 is CASSEDGTGSVRREQYF. The CDR3 DNA is TGTGCCAGCAGTGAAGATGGGACAGGGTCGGTTCGTCGGGAGCAGTACTTC.

The chain carries TRBV6-1 and TRBJ1-2, with unresolved D. Trimming removed 2 bases from V and 4 bases from J, with 11 bases in between. There are 14 residues in the CDR3. The V gene's germline CDR1 is MNHNS and CDR2 SASEGT. The CDR3 reads CASSENGLLYGYTF. CDR3 nucleotides: TGTGCCAGCAGTGAAAACGGTTTGCTCTATGGCTACACCTTC.

V usage is TRBV5-6 and J usage is TRBJ2-1; TRBD2 might be the D (6 bases). CDR3 size: 14 residues. CDR1 and CDR2 (germline): SGHDT, YYEEEE. V lost 4 bases and J lost 7, with 15 bases in between. CDR3 residues: CASSLMGGENEQFF. For the CDR3, the DNA is TGTGCCAGCAGCCTAATGGGGGGAGAGAATGAGCAGTTCTTC.

V gene TRBV11-3 combines with J gene TRBJ2-1; 7 bases align to TRBD2. The CDR3 is 15 amino acids. With 4 bases clipped from V and 6 bases from J, the junction kept 9 bases outside the gene matches. Germline loops: CDR1 SGHNT, CDR2 YENEEA. The CDR3 nucleotides are TGTGCCAGCAGCTCAACTCGCGGGAGCGGCAATGAGCAGTTCTTC. It codes for CASSSTRGSGNEQFF.

The chain links TRBV28 to TRBJ1-5; TRBD1 aligns across 9 bases. Germline lookup yields CDR1 MDHEN and CDR2 SYDVKM. The length of the CDR3 is 17 residues. Unmatched junction bases numbered 10, after V lost 6 bases and J lost 1 base. In DNA, the CDR3 is TGTGCCAGCAGACCGAGCGGACAGGGGTGGAGCAATCAGCCCCAGCATTTT. Translated: CASRPSGQGWSNQPQHF.

This sequence joins TRBV9 and TRBJ2-1, with 7 bases aligning to TRBD2. Losses at the gene ends were 0 bases for V and 10 bases for J; bases not matched to a gene: 7. Germline V gives CDR1 SGDLS, CDR2 YYNGEE. This CDR3 has 14 amino acids. CDR3 protein: CASSVEGLPSEQFF. In nucleotides, the CDR3 is TGTGCCAGCAGCGTAGAGGGACTACCTTCCGAGCAGTTCTTC.

This clone was detected only once. The chain uses TRBV19 and TRBJ1-1, with a possible D match to TRBD1 (5 bases). The germline CDR1 and CDR2 sequences are LNHDA and SQIVND (reference sequence). The CDR3 has 13 amino acids. V was pared by 6 bases and J by 2 bases, with 10 bases between. The CDR3 sequence is CASRQGVNTEAFF. The CDR3 DNA reads as TGTGCCAGTAGGCAGGGTGTTAACACTGAAGCTTTCTTT.

The chain couples TRBV28 to TRBJ2-7; no clear D. Deletions cut 3 bases from V and 0 bases from J, with 18 bases between. Germline-derived CDR1 and CDR2 are MDHEN and SYDVKM. The CDR3 has 17 residues. The CDR3, as DNA: TGTGCCAGCAGTTTCGTCCTCGGAGACCTAAGCTCCTACGAGCAGTACTTC. It codes for CASSFVLGDLSSYEQYF.

CDR3 nucleotide sequence: TGTGCCAGCAGCTTATCCAGGGCTAGCACAGATACGCAGTATTTT. This sequence encodes CASSLSRASTDTQYF. This chain uses TRBV7-6 with TRBJ2-3; D is possibly TRBD1 (5 bases). The CDR3 has 15 residues. The germline gives CDR1 SGHVS, CDR2 FNYEAQ. V lost 2 bases, J lost 0 bases, and 9 bases lay in between.

The genes are TRBV6-5 and TRBJ2-1; no definite D call. Trimming shortened V by 4 bases and J by 0 bases, and 13 bases separated the two germline ends. CDR3 length: 16 residues. Germline CDR1 and CDR2: MNHEY and SVGAGI. This CDR3 is CASSSPPSSSYNEQFF. As DNA, the CDR3 is TGTGCCAGCAGTTCCCCACCTTCTAGCTCCTACAATGAGCAGTTCTTC.

The chain combines TRBV19 with TRBJ1-3; the D is unclear. CDR1 is LNHDA, CDR2 SQIVND, per germline (reference sequence). The CDR3 has 13 residues. Trimming cost V 5 bases and J 4 bases, with 9 bases left between them. Here the CDR3 reads CASSRALGNTIYF. In DNA, the CDR3 is TGTGCCAGTAGTCGCGCCCTCGGAAACACCATATATTTT.

The CDR3 DNA reads as TGTGCCAGCAGTTCCCTAGCGGGAGGGCGGACAGATACGCAGTATTTT. Its protein is CASSSLAGGRTDTQYF. The chain employs TRBV28 and TRBJ2-3; 12 positions match TRBD2. Germline CDR1 and CDR2: MDHEN and SYDVKM. Trimming cost V 4 bases and J 3 bases; bases outside gene matches: 5. The CDR3 consists of 16 residues. The full variable domain, completed using reference TRBV28 and TRBJ2-3, is DVKVTQSSRYLVKRTGEKVFLECVQDMDHENMFWYRQDPGLGLRLIYFSYDVKMKEKGDIPEGYSVSREKKERFSLILESASTNQTSMYLCASSSLAGGRTDTQYFGPGTRLTVL.

The J gene is TRBJ2-2, the V gene TRBV4-1; 10 positions match TRBD2. The trim removed 4 bases at V and 4 bases at J, leaving 6 bases unmatched. The CDR3 consists of 16 residues. The germline V gene encodes CDR1 MGHRA and CDR2 YSYEKL. CDR3 in amino acids: CASSPRTSGLTGELFF. For the CDR3, the DNA is TGCGCCAGCAGCCCCCGGACTAGCGGCCTCACCGGGGAGCTGTTTTTT.